This T cell receptor beta chain was captured in a study of blood T cell repertoires in COVID-19. This CDR3 spans 16 amino acids. The junction had 9 bases not matched to a gene; V was cut back by 3 bases and J by 7 bases. Germline CDR1 reads MNHEY; CDR2 reads SMNVEV (reference sequence). Profiled with immunoSEQ multiplex PCR; TCRdb holds only in-frame clones, not every one. Seen here are some 270,000 clones, under 90% observed once, and the top ten hold 1.7%. Donors in Cohort 3 counted as recovered after two negative PCRs, clearance, or symptom resolution. The gene calls are TRBV27 and TRBJ2-3, with 11 bases aligning to TRBD2. The sample comprised PBMCs or T cells enriched from blood (not recorded which). The sequence derives from a woman aged 40 to 55 who had recovered from COVID-19. The CDR3, as DNA: TGTGCCAGCAGTTTTTCAACTAGCGGGAGTTGGAATACGCAGTATTTT. It is translated as CASSFSTSGSWNTQYF.